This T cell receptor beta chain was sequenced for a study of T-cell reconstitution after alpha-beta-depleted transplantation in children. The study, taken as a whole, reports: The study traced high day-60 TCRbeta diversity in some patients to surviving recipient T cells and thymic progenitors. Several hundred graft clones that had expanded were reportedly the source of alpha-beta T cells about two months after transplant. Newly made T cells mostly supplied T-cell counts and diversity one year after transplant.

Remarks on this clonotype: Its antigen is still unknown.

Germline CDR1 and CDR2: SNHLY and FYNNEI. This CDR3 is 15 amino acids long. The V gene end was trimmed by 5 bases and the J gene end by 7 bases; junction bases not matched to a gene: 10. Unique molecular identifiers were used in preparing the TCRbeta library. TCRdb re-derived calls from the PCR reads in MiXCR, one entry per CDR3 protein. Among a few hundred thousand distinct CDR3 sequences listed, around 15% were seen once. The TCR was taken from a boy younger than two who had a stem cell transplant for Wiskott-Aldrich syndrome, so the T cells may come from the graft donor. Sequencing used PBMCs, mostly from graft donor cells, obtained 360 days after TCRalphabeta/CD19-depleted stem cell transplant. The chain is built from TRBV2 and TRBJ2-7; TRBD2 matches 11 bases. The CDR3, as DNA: TGTGCCAGCAGTCAACTGACTAGCGGGATTGGAGAGCAGTACTTC. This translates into CASSQLTSGIGEQYF.